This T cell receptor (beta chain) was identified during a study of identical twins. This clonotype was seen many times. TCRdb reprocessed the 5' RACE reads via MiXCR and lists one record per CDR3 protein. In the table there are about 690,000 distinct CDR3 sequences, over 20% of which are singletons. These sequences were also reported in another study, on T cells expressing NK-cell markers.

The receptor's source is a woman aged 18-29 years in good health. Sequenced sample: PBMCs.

The CDR3 sequence: CASSQDLSAIEAFF. As DNA, the CDR3 is TGTGCCAGCAGCCAAGATCTTTCCGCCATTGAAGCTTTCTTT. This chain uses TRBV4-2 with TRBJ1-1; no reliable D call. Trimming cost V 0 bases and J 7 bases, with 12 bases left between them. This CDR3 is 14 amino acids long. Germline V CDR1 and CDR2: LGHNA, YNFKEQ.